This TCR beta chain came from a study of T cells in Graves' hyperthyroidism and ophthalmopathy. Study-level information: Peripheral blood samples were taken at initial diagnosis, prior to any treatment. Whole-study findings and limits: In validation, the model predicted ophthalmopathy. These predictions came a median approximately 6.5 months before onset.

This clonotype has a count of ten or more. Its target is not known. RNA transcripts gave rise to amplified TCR beta CDR3 regions. During a first-round RT-PCR of the TCR CDR3, the HTBI primer set was used. TCRdb re-called the multiplex PCR reads through MiXCR, storing one row per CDR3 protein. The sample shows fewer than 650,000 distinct CDR3 sequences, roughly 15% of them seen only once. The source of this sequence is a woman in her thirties or forties with Graves' ophthalmopathy. The specimen was blood.

The CDR3 sequence is CASSADRGTEAFF. The CDR3 coding sequence is TGTGCCAGTAGTGCCGATAGAGGTACTGAAGCTTTCTTT. J is TRBJ1-1 and V is TRBV19; D gene unclear. The CDR3 is made up of 13 amino acids. Trimming removed 5 bases from V and 5 bases from J, with 12 bases in between. Germline V gene sequence: CDR1 LNHDA, CDR2 SQIVND (reference sequence).